This is a list of T cell receptor beta chains from one sample in a study of control samples from healthy donors and cancer patients. The data were produced by immunoSEQ multiplex PCR, yet TCRdb's version contains in-frame clones alone and is incomplete. Seen here are about 51,000 clones, more than 70% observed once, and the top ten hold roughly 42%. Sequenced: PBMCs. These receptors were taken from a man aged 45-65 years with head and neck cancer. CDR3s include the opening cysteine and the closing phenylalanine or tryptophan. The D gene is left open where the match is weak. Clone size is shown for a subset of rows, as once, few, many or a class of expanded clone.

V gene: TRBV28
J gene: TRBJ1-2
D gene: -
clone size: -
CDR3 protein: CASSLSLARSANGYTF
CDR3 DNA: TGTGCCAGCAGTTTATCTTTGGCCAGGTCCGCCAATGGCTACACCTTC

V gene: TRBV5-1
J gene: TRBJ2-7
D gene: -
clone size: -
CDR3 protein: CASSLGGGSYEQYF
CDR3 DNA: TGCGCCAGCAGCTTGGGAGGGGGCTCCTACGAGCAGTACTTC

V gene: TRBV28
J gene: TRBJ2-2
D gene: -
clone size: -
CDR3 protein: CASSFTGAIYTGELFF
CDR3 DNA: TGTGCCAGCAGTTTTACGGGGGCCATATACACCGGGGAGCTGTTTTTT

V gene: TRBV27
J gene: TRBJ2-5
D gene: TRBD1
clone size: once
CDR3 protein: CASRGQGVTQYF
CDR3 DNA: TGTGCCAGCAGAGGACAGGGTGTGACCCAGTACTTC

V gene: TRBV5-1
J gene: TRBJ2-3
D gene: TRBD2
clone size: once
CDR3 protein: CASSLAPGLADTDTQYF
CDR3 DNA: TGCGCCAGCAGCTTGGCTCCGGGACTAGCGGACACAGATACGCAGTATTTT

V gene: TRBV27
J gene: TRBJ1-2
D gene: -
clone size: -
CDR3 protein: CASRLRGGYGYTF
CDR3 DNA: TGTGCCAGCAGATTGAGGGGTGGGTATGGCTACACCTTC

V gene: TRBV28
J gene: TRBJ1-2
D gene: -
clone size: few
CDR3 protein: CASSFRGSYGYTF
CDR3 DNA: TGTGCCAGCAGTTTTCGGGGGTCCTATGGCTACACCTTC

V gene: TRBV27
J gene: TRBJ2-7
D gene: -
clone size: -
CDR3 protein: CASRAVGGSSYEQYF
CDR3 DNA: TGTGCCAGCAGGGCCGTAGGGGGGAGCTCCTACGAGCAGTACTTC

V gene: TRBV6-2/TRBV6-3
J gene: TRBJ2-3
D gene: -
clone size: -
CDR3 protein: CASSYPAGRGTDTQYF
CDR3 DNA: TGTGCCAGCAGTTACCCGGCCGGGCGGGGCACAGATACGCAGTATTTT

V gene: TRBV7-2
J gene: TRBJ2-7
D gene: -
clone size: -
CDR3 protein: CASSATYEQYF
CDR3 DNA: TGTGCCAGCAGCGCAACCTACGAGCAGTACTTC

V gene: TRBV28
J gene: TRBJ1-5
D gene: TRBD1
clone size: -
CDR3 protein: CASTLFTGGIQPQHF
CDR3 DNA: TGTGCCAGCACCTTATTTACAGGGGGTATTCAGCCCCAGCATTTT

V gene: TRBV10-1
J gene: TRBJ1-6
D gene: -
clone size: -
CDR3 protein: CASSAVGLGGRNSPLHF
CDR3 DNA: TGCGCCAGCAGTGCAGTGGGCTTGGGGGGGCGAAATTCACCCCTCCACTTT

V gene: TRBV9
J gene: TRBJ2-5
D gene: TRBD2
clone size: -
CDR3 protein: CASSPRGGYQETQYF
CDR3 DNA: TGTGCCAGCAGTCCCCGGGGGGGGTACCAAGAGACCCAGTACTTC

V gene: TRBV7-9
J gene: TRBJ1-3
D gene: -
clone size: -
CDR3 protein: CASSPDGLRSGNTIYF
CDR3 DNA: TGTGCCAGCAGCCCCGACGGACTTCGCTCTGGAAACACCATATATTTT

V gene: TRBV5-1
J gene: TRBJ2-7
D gene: -
clone size: -
CDR3 protein: CASSPQGGLEQYF
CDR3 DNA: TGCGCCAGCAGCCCCCAGGGGGGACTCGAGCAGTACTTC

V gene: TRBV19
J gene: TRBJ2-3
D gene: TRBD2
clone size: -
CDR3 protein: CASREQGSGADTQYF
CDR3 DNA: TGTGCCAGTCGGGAACAGGGTAGCGGGGCAGATACGCAGTATTTT

V gene: TRBV19
J gene: TRBJ2-7
D gene: TRBD2
clone size: -
CDR3 protein: CASSPRAPYSGSGGQYF
CDR3 DNA: TGTGCCAGTAGCCCTAGGGCCCCGTATAGCGGGAGCGGAGGGCAGTACTTC

V gene: TRBV5-4
J gene: TRBJ2-6
D gene: -
clone size: once
CDR3 protein: CASQTGQHSGANVLTF
CDR3 DNA: TGTGCCAGCCAGACAGGACAGCACTCTGGGGCCAACGTCCTGACTTTC

V gene: TRBV12-3/TRBV12-4
J gene: TRBJ1-6
D gene: -
clone size: -
CDR3 protein: CASSLVDSPLHF
CDR3 DNA: TGTGCCAGCAGTTTAGTAGATTCACCCCTCCACTTT

V gene: TRBV5-6
J gene: TRBJ2-7
D gene: -
clone size: -
CDR3 protein: CASSLAYF
CDR3 DNA: TGTGCCAGCAGCTTGGCGTACTTC

V gene: TRBV7-3
J gene: TRBJ1-3
D gene: -
clone size: -
CDR3 protein: CASSLKGAGTGNTIYF
CDR3 DNA: TGTGCCAGCAGCTTAAAAGGGGCAGGGACTGGAAACACCATATATTTT

V gene: TRBV12-5
J gene: TRBJ1-1
D gene: TRBD1
clone size: -
CDR3 protein: CASGLGVGRTGTVAFF
CDR3 DNA: TGTGCTAGTGGTTTGGGTGTCGGCCGAACCGGGACAGTAGCTTTCTTT

V gene: TRBV6-5
J gene: TRBJ2-3
D gene: -
clone size: -
CDR3 protein: CASTVRWGGTDTQYF
CDR3 DNA: TGTGCCAGCACAGTGAGGTGGGGAGGCACAGATACGCAGTATTTT

V gene: TRBV5-1
J gene: TRBJ1-4
D gene: -
clone size: -
CDR3 protein: CASRGPINEKLFF
CDR3 DNA: TGCGCCAGCAGGGGACCTATTAATGAAAAACTGTTTTTT

V gene: TRBV3-1/TRBV3-2
J gene: TRBJ2-1
D gene: -
clone size: -
CDR3 protein: CASSQDLFRARRGHNEQFF
CDR3 DNA: TGTGCCAGCAGCCAAGATCTCTTCAGGGCCAGGAGGGGCCACAATGAGCAGTTCTTC

V gene: TRBV5-1
J gene: TRBJ2-6
D gene: -
clone size: -
CDR3 protein: CASSLTGGANVLTF
CDR3 DNA: TGCGCCAGCAGCTTGACAGGGGGGGCCAACGTCCTGACTTTC

V gene: TRBV12-3/TRBV12-4
J gene: TRBJ2-1
D gene: -
clone size: -
CDR3 protein: CASSLDLGGEQFF
CDR3 DNA: TGTGCCAGCAGTCTAGACCTGGGCGGTGAGCAGTTCTTC

V gene: TRBV5-1
J gene: TRBJ2-5
D gene: TRBD2
clone size: few
CDR3 protein: CASSFLLAGGPETQYF
CDR3 DNA: TGCGCCAGCAGCTTCCTCCTAGCGGGAGGGCCAGAGACCCAGTACTTC

V gene: TRBV11-2
J gene: TRBJ1-2
D gene: -
clone size: -
CDR3 protein: CASSLHRAPNYGYTF
CDR3 DNA: TGTGCCAGCAGCTTACACCGGGCACCAAACTATGGCTACACCTTC

V gene: TRBV28
J gene: TRBJ2-6
D gene: -
clone size: few
CDR3 protein: CASSLRLVSRGGANVLTF
CDR3 DNA: TGTGCCAGCAGTTTAAGATTGGTCAGTAGGGGCGGGGCCAACGTCCTGACTTTC

V gene: TRBV19
J gene: TRBJ2-1
D gene: -
clone size: -
CDR3 protein: CASTGNSYNEQFF
CDR3 DNA: TGTGCCAGTACTGGCAACTCCTACAATGAGCAGTTCTTC

V gene: TRBV28
J gene: TRBJ2-1
D gene: -
clone size: -
CDR3 protein: CASSLKGYNEQFF
CDR3 DNA: TGTGCCAGCAGTCTTAAAGGGTACAATGAGCAGTTCTTC

V gene: TRBV2
J gene: TRBJ2-4
D gene: TRBD1
clone size: -
CDR3 protein: CASTFPRTGNKNIQYF
CDR3 DNA: TGTGCCAGCACCTTCCCACGGACAGGAAATAAAAACATTCAGTACTTC

V gene: TRBV30
J gene: TRBJ2-7
D gene: TRBD1
clone size: -
CDR3 protein: CAWSVQGAYEQYF
CDR3 DNA: TGTGCCTGGAGTGTGCAGGGGGCCTACGAGCAGTACTTC

V gene: TRBV24-1
J gene: TRBJ1-2
D gene: -
clone size: -
CDR3 protein: CATSDSIRQFHFYGYTF
CDR3 DNA: TGTGCCACCAGTGACTCTATTCGACAGTTTCATTTCTATGGCTACACCTTC

V gene: TRBV4-3
J gene: TRBJ2-2
D gene: TRBD2
clone size: -
CDR3 protein: CASSQEAPGSGGRELFF
CDR3 DNA: TGCGCCAGCAGCCAAGAGGCACCGGGTAGCGGGGGCCGGGAGCTGTTTTTT

V gene: TRBV3-1/TRBV3-2
J gene: TRBJ1-4
D gene: -
clone size: -
CDR3 protein: CASSQIPQGPPLF
CDR3 DNA: TGTGCCAGCAGCCAAATCCCCCAGGGACCCCCTCTTTTT

V gene: TRBV4-2
J gene: TRBJ2-3
D gene: -
clone size: -
CDR3 protein: CASSQDPPGGTDTQYF
CDR3 DNA: TGTGCCAGCAGCCAAGACCCCCCTGGTGGCACAGATACGCAGTATTTT